This TCR beta chain was found in a study of blood T cell repertoires in COVID-19. Study information: The study drew acute and convalescent COVID-19 samples from the United States, Italy and Spain. Nucleic acid was either cDNA or gDNA, and it came from T cells, B-cell-depleted T cells, or PBMCs.

Between the trimmed V and J ends, which lost 6 bases and 3 bases, there was a span of 14 bases. The CDR3 length is 14 residues. Germline values: CDR1 LNHDA, CDR2 SQIVND (reference sequence). Original methodology: How many nucleated cells were present was estimated from reference gene primer amplification. Here immunoSEQ multiplex PCR was the method, and the copy in TCRdb shows in-frame clones only, minus some. The V and J calls and clone size are taken from that table; D and trimming were inferred from the DNA. The table has under 200,000 clones, about 86% seen once. The specimen was peripheral blood. The V gene is TRBV19, the J gene TRBJ1-1; D might be TRBD1 (6 bases). The origin of this receptor is a man aged 55 to 70 with acute or convalescent COVID-19. Here the CDR3 DNA reads TGTGCCAGTAGCCCCACGGGGGGCTACACTGAAGCTTTCTTT. It is translated as CASSPTGGYTEAFF.